The 13 T cell receptor beta chains below come from one sample, sequenced in a study of vaccination and CD4 T cells after COVID-19. TCRdb processed the PCR reads anew with MiXCR; each CDR3 protein has one entry. The table has about 28,000 distinct CDR3 sequences, approximately 49% seen once. Sample time point: late sampling 161 to 241 days after vaccination in a few convalescent patients. The sequenced sample was CD4+ T cells from blood, obtained about 7 months after SARS-CoV-2 vaccination. These receptors were taken from a human donor who had recovered from COVID-19.

This clonotype was counted only a few times. The V and J genes are TRBV20-1 and TRBJ2-5; 8 bases are a match to TRBD2. This CDR3 is 16 amino acids long. Germline V lookup: CDR1 DFQATT, CDR2 SNEGSKA (reference sequence). V lost 0 bases, J lost 2 bases, and 8 bases stayed unmatched. CDR3 sequence reads: CSARDEQREQQETQYF. In nucleotides, the CDR3 is TGCAGTGCTAGAGACGAACAGCGGGAGCAGCAAGAGACCCAGTACTTC.

The chain uses TRBV23-1 and TRBJ1-6, with 9 bases aligning to TRBD1. TRBV23-1 falls under the ORF class, with uncertain function. This CDR3 has 19 residues. The J segment lost 9 bases and the V segment lost 1 base, leaving 16 bases of the junction unmatched. CDR3 DNA: TGCGCCAGCAGTCAATACCAATTAACCGGGACAGGGTGTTGTTCACCCCTCCACTTT. It specifies CASSQYQLTGTGCCSPLHF.

This sequence joins TRBV28 and TRBJ1-2, with 9 bases that match TRBD1. CDR3 size: 17 residues. Trimming took 2 bases from V and 7 from J; bases not matched to a gene: 14. Germline loops: CDR1 MDHEN, CDR2 SYDVKM. The CDR3 region is CASSLRGTGQGSGGYTF. Here the CDR3 DNA reads TGTGCCAGCAGTTTACGAGGCACGGGACAGGGCTCTGGTGGCTACACCTTC.

This clonotype was detected only once. The rearrangement joins TRBV5-4 to TRBJ2-1; D is unresolved. Germline V gene data show CDR1 as SGHNT and CDR2 as YYREEE (reference sequence). V lost 6 bases to trimming and J lost 7 bases, with 8 bases between them. The CDR3 is made up of 11 amino acids. CDR3 region: CASKGPNEQFF. The DNA for the CDR3 is TGTGCCAGCAAGGGCCCTAATGAGCAGTTCTTC.

The DNA for the CDR3 is TGTGCCAGCAGCGTAAGCCAACCCCAAGAGACCCAGTACTTC. Protein product: CASSVSQPQETQYF. The chain is built from TRBV5-4 and TRBJ2-5; D is ambiguous. The CDR3 covers 14 residues. Per the germline V gene, CDR1 is SGHNT and CDR2 is YYREEE (reference sequence). V dropped 4 bases and J dropped 1 base, with 11 bases sitting between them.

The chain couples TRBV19 to TRBJ1-1; 7 nucleotides align to TRBD1. The CDR3 sequence is 12 residues long. Germline loops: CDR1 LNHDA, CDR2 SQIVND (reference sequence). With 7 bases clipped from V and 11 bases from J, the junction kept 10 bases outside the gene matches. The CDR3 here is CASNPTGYAAFF. The CDR3, as DNA: TGTGCCAGTAACCCGACAGGGTACGCTGCTTTCTTT.

The chain recombines TRBV7-9 with TRBJ1-1; no definite D call. The V end was cut by 1 base, the J end by 1 base, with 10 bases between. CDR1 and CDR2 (germline): SEHNR, FQNEAQ (reference sequence). The CDR3 has 15 residues. The CDR3: CASSLGPAKNTEAFF. In DNA, the CDR3 is TGTGCCAGCAGCTTAGGGCCCGCAAAGAACACTGAAGCTTTCTTT.

The rearrangement links TRBV7-9 to TRBJ2-1; maybe TRBD1 (5 bases). CDR1 and CDR2 (germline): SEHNR, FQNEAQ (reference sequence). Trimming removed 5 bases at V and 7 bases at J, with 15 bases between. CDR3 length: 14 amino acids. The chain's CDR3 is CASSPMGQLNEQFF. In DNA form, the CDR3 reads TGTGCCAGCAGCCCAATGGGGCAACTAAATGAGCAGTTCTTC.

This clonotype occurred once. CDR3 sequence (DNA): TGTGCCAGCAGACCCGCCGGAGGGAATCAGCCCCAGCATTTT. Protein product: CASRPAGGNQPQHF. This rearrangement joins TRBV28 to TRBJ1-5, with D hard to call. CDR3 length: 14 amino acids. Germline CDR1 reads MDHEN; CDR2 reads SYDVKM. V was trimmed by 6 bases and J by 4 bases, leaving 13 bases between them.

This clonotype was seen only once. The genes are TRBV19 and TRBJ2-1; TRBD1 matches 7 bases. This CDR3 is built from 15 residues. Germline V gene data show CDR1 as LNHDA and CDR2 as SQIVND (reference sequence). V dropped 5 bases and J dropped 10; count of bases not matched to a gene: 14. For the CDR3, the DNA is TGTGCCAGTAGTGAGGGACAGTCCTACGGTTTCGAGCAGTTCTTC. This sequence encodes CASSEGQSYGFEQFF.

V and J are TRBV18 and TRBJ2-5, with 7 bases identical to TRBD1. CDR3 length: 14 amino acids. Per the germline V gene, CDR1 is KGHSH and CDR2 is LQKENI. Trimming removed 3 bases from V and 5 bases from J; junction bases left unmatched: 6. The CDR3 is CASSPLTGMETQYF. CDR3 in DNA: TGTGCCAGCTCACCGTTGACAGGGATGGAGACCCAGTACTTC. The complete variable domain, with remaining parts taken from reference TRBV18 and TRBJ2-5, reads NAGVMQNPRHLVRRRGQEARLRCSPMKGHSHVYWYRQLPEEGLKFMVYLQKENIIDESGMPKERFSAEFPKEGPSILRIQQVVRGDSAAYFCASSPLTGMETQYFGPGTRLLVL.

The rearrangement uses TRBV28 and TRBJ2-6; a weak D match, TRBD2 (6 bases). Trimming stripped 7 bases from V and 3 bases from J, with 22 bases between. The germline CDR1 and CDR2 sequences are MDHEN and SYDVKM. CDR3 size: 18 residues. In DNA form, the CDR3 reads TGTGCCAGCACCCCGCGCGGAGGGAGGTTTGGTGGGGCCAACGTCCTGACTTTC. Translation gives CASTPRGGRFGGANVLTF.

The chain joins TRBV20-1 to TRBJ1-1, with 8 nucleotides matching TRBD1. Trimming removed 6 bases from V and 3 bases from J; junction bases left unmatched: 9. The CDR3 is made up of 14 amino acids. Germline V CDR1 and CDR2: DFQATT, SNEGSKA (reference sequence). In DNA, the CDR3 is TGCAGTGCCGAATGGACAGGGTACGACACTGAAGCTTTCTTT. Translated, it gives CSAEWTGYDTEAFF.